These 25 T cell receptor beta chains originate from one sample sequenced in a study of beta chain features in type 1 diabetes. Study conclusions and caveats: Among all four CD4+ subsets, Type 1 diabetes patients had TCRB CDR3s that were moderately but significantly shorter.

The antigens for these receptors are not known. Isolated RNA was reverse transcribed in full, so expressed TCRB transcripts were sequenced. Some clones are missing from TCRdb's copy, which holds only in-frame ones; the method was immunoSEQ multiplex PCR. The sample has 500,000 to 650,000 clones, roughly 12% seen once. Sequences were obtained from naive CD4+ T cells from blood. The receptors shown here come from a man aged 25 to 40 with type 1 diabetes.

V is TRBV9 and J is TRBJ2-2; 9 positions agree with TRBD2. The ends lost 4 bases at V and 5 bases at J; junction bases unmatched: 6. Germline assignment: CDR1 SGDLS and CDR2 YYNGEE. CDR3 size: 15 residues. CDR3 DNA: TGTGCCAGCAGCAAACCGGGACTAGCTACCGGGGAGCTGTTTTTT. It translates to CASSKPGLATGELFF.

The chain combines TRBV7-9 with TRBJ2-7; perhaps TRBD2 as D (5 bases). CDR3 size: 17 residues. The V gene lost 1 base and the J gene lost 5 bases, with 21 bases spanning the gap. Per the germline V gene, CDR1 is SEHNR and CDR2 is FQNEAQ (reference sequence). The CDR3 nucleotides read TGTGCCAGCAGCTTAGGTGCTGGGAGCCCGAGACGACACGAGCAGTACTTC. Protein: CASSLGAGSPRRHEQYF.

The chain is built from TRBV5-1 and TRBJ2-6, with 8 bases lining up with TRBD1. CDR1 is SGHRS and CDR2 is YFSETQ in the germline V gene. V dropped 3 bases and J dropped 2; count of bases not matched to a gene: 1. The CDR3 sequence is 15 residues long. CDR3 DNA sequence: TGCGCCAGCAGCTCGACAGGGGCTGGGGCCAACGTCCTGACTTTC. Protein: CASSSTGAGANVLTF. The full variable domain, completed using reference TRBV5-1 and TRBJ2-6, is KAGVTQTPRYLIKTRGQQVTLSCSPISGHRSVSWYQQTPGQGLQFLFEYFSETQRNKGNFPGRFSGRQFSNSRSEMNVSTLELGDSALYLCASSSTGAGANVLTFGAGSRLTVL.

The chain carries TRBV4-2 and TRBJ2-5; the match to TRBD2 covers 12 bases. J gave up 5 bases and V 0 bases, and 7 bases lay outside the gene matches. The CDR3 runs to 17 residues. Per germline, CDR1 LGHNA and CDR2 YNFKEQ. The CDR3 sequence: CASSQDPSGGAGETQYF. In nucleotides, the CDR3 is TGTGCCAGCAGCCAAGATCCTAGCGGGGGGGCCGGGGAGACCCAGTACTTC.

This clone was detected a few times. The rearrangement uses TRBV5-1 and TRBJ2-1; TRBD2 might be the D (5 bases). The germline V and J ends were trimmed by 0 bases and 7 bases, with 17 bases remaining between them. In germline, CDR1 is SGHRS, CDR2 YFSETQ. CDR3 length: 16 amino acids. CDR3 sequence: CASSLAEYGGSNEQFF. CDR3 bases: TGCGCCAGCAGCTTGGCCGAGTACGGTGGGAGTAATGAGCAGTTCTTC.

This clone was seen a handful of times. In DNA form, the CDR3 reads TGTGCCAGCAGCATCCGGGACAGGTCTGACTATGGCTACACCTTC. Protein sequence: CASSIRDRSDYGYTF. J is TRBJ1-2 and V is TRBV21-1; TRBD1 is taken as the D call from the table, unchecked against the DNA. TRBV21-1 is a recognized pseudogene. This CDR3 has 15 amino acids.

The chain employs TRBV7-2 and TRBJ2-5, with D possibly being TRBD2 (5 bases). The CDR3 consists of 13 residues. V lost 2 bases, J lost 5 bases, and 9 bases lay in between. Germline lookup yields CDR1 SGHTA and CDR2 FQGNSA. The CDR3 DNA reads TGTGCCAGCAGCTTACGGGGAAAGGAGACCCAGTACTTC. Its protein is CASSLRGKETQYF.

In this sample, this clone turned up a few times. The chain links TRBV2 to TRBJ2-2; 7 nucleotides match TRBD1. The CDR3 is 15 residues long. Germline assignment: CDR1 SNHLY and CDR2 FYNNEI. Trimming took 5 bases from V and 3 from J; bases not matched to a gene: 6. CDR3 in amino acids: CASSLDREDTGELFF. CDR3 sequence (DNA): TGTGCCAGCAGTTTAGACAGGGAAGACACCGGGGAGCTGTTTTTT.

This clone appeared a single time. The gene calls are TRBV2 and TRBJ2-3; D may be TRBD1 or TRBD2 (6 bases each). The germline V and J ends were trimmed by 6 bases and 2 bases, with 15 bases remaining between them. The CDR3 runs to 15 residues. CDR1 and CDR2 (germline): SNHLY, FYNNEI. CDR3 region: CASSLQGRNTDTQYF. CDR3 in DNA: TGTGCCAGCAGCCTGCAGGGGAGGAACACAGATACGCAGTATTTT.

The genes are TRBV9 and TRBJ2-3; TRBD1 aligns across 12 bases. The CDR3 consists of 17 residues. Germline V lookup: CDR1 SGDLS, CDR2 YYNGEE. V dropped 4 bases and J dropped 4; count of bases not matched to a gene: 10. CDR3 nucleotide sequence: TGTGCCAGCAGCTCCGGGACAGGGGGCATGTTATCAGATACGCAGTATTTT. Protein sequence: CASSSGTGGMLSDTQYF. Together with reference TRBV9 and TRBJ2-3, the CDR3 gives the full variable domain: DSGVTQTPKHLITATGQRVTLRCSPRSGDLSVYWYQQSLDQGLQFLIQYYNGEERAKGNILERFSAQQFPDLHSELNLSSLELGDSALYFCASSSGTGGMLSDTQYFGPGTRLTVL.

This clone was detected ten times or more. The chain couples TRBV7-9 to TRBJ1-5; 8 bases match TRBD1. V shed 5 bases, J shed 6 bases, and the junction held 3 bases outside the gene matches. The CDR3 extends over 13 amino acids. Germline CDR1 reads SEHNR; CDR2 reads FQNEAQ (reference sequence). The CDR3 is CASSPQGAQPQHF. The CDR3 bases are TGTGCCAGCAGCCCCCAGGGGGCTCAGCCCCAGCATTTT.

This clone has more than one count but fewer than ten. The V call is TRBV6-5, the J call TRBJ1-6; D is perhaps TRBD1 (5 bases). The CDR3 runs to 15 residues. The germline gives CDR1 MNHEY, CDR2 SVGAGI. The ends were cut back, 2 bases at V and 10 bases at J, with 15 bases in the middle. CDR3 coding DNA: TGTGCCAGCAGTTACATAGGGGTAGTAGGCTCACCCCTCCACTTT. Its translation is CASSYIGVVGSPLHF.

This clone was recorded a few times. The chain employs TRBV29-1 and TRBJ1-1, with 8 bases lining up with TRBD1. The CDR3 loop spans 10 amino acids. V dropped 5 bases and J dropped 10; count of bases not matched to a gene: 3. CDR1 is SQVTM, CDR2 ANQGSEA, per germline. CDR3: CSVQGARAFF. In DNA, the CDR3 is TGCAGCGTTCAGGGGGCTCGAGCTTTCTTT.

This CDR3 is CASSLWGSSYNEQFF. CDR3 coding DNA: TGTGCCAGCAGCTTGTGGGGGAGCTCCTACAATGAGCAGTTCTTC. The genes are TRBV5-6 and TRBJ2-1; D possibly matches TRBD1 or TRBD2 (5 bases each). V shed 1 base and J shed 0 bases, with 8 bases lying between them. Germline V gene data show CDR1 as SGHDT and CDR2 as YYEEEE. The CDR3 is 15 amino acids. Combining the CDR3 with reference TRBV5-6 and TRBJ2-1 gives the whole variable domain DAGVTQSPTHLIKTRGQQVTLRCSPKSGHDTVSWYQQALGQGPQFIFQYYEEEERQRGNFPDRFSGHQFPNYSSELNVNALLLGDSALYLCASSLWGSSYNEQFFGPGTRLTVL.

J is TRBJ1-1 and V is TRBV12-5; 7 bases fit TRBD1. With 7 bases clipped from V and 4 bases from J, the junction kept 9 bases outside the gene matches. Germline V lookup: CDR1 LGHNT, CDR2 FRNRAP. This CDR3 comprises 14 residues. The CDR3 sequence is CASERGEGATEAFF. In DNA, the CDR3 is TGTGCTAGTGAAAGAGGGGAGGGGGCCACTGAAGCTTTCTTT.

This clone was seen only a few times. This chain connects TRBV7-9 to TRBJ1-6; no reliable D call. Per the germline V gene, CDR1 is SEHNR and CDR2 is FQNEAQ (reference sequence). The CDR3 length is 13 residues. V dropped 4 bases and J dropped 6 bases, with 7 bases sitting between them. CDR3 DNA sequence: TGTGCCAGCAGCTCCCACAGTAATTCACCCCTCCACTTT. Its translation is CASSSHSNSPLHF.

In this sample, this clone turned up a few times. V is TRBV28 and J is TRBJ2-1, with D unclear. The germline V gene has CDR1 MDHEN and CDR2 SYDVKM. Deletions cut 5 bases from V and 3 bases from J, with 14 bases between. The CDR3 spans 15 residues. The chain's CDR3 is CASSLTSDGYNEQFF. For the CDR3, the DNA is TGTGCCAGCAGTCTCACTTCGGACGGCTACAATGAGCAGTTCTTC.

CDR3 in amino acids: CASRDYLTAEQYF. CDR3 bases: TGTGCCAGCAGGGACTACCTGACGGCGGAGCAGTACTTC. The chain has TRBV6-5 and TRBJ2-7; D might be TRBD2 (6 bases). This CDR3 contains 13 residues. V gave up 6 bases and J gave up 7 bases, with 16 bases separating them. The germline CDR1 and CDR2 sequences are MNHEY and SVGAGI.

This clone was seen only a few times. The sample has other DNA sequences that encode this CDR3 too. The rearrangement joins TRBV10-3 to TRBJ2-3; no definite D call. Deletions cut 0 bases from V and 3 bases from J, with 1 base between. CDR3 length: 12 amino acids. In germline, CDR1 is ENHRY, CDR2 SYGVKD. CDR3: CAISESTDTQYF. CDR3 sequence (DNA): TGTGCCATCAGTGAGTCTACAGATACGCAGTATTTT.

V gene TRBV5-4 combines with J gene TRBJ2-3; 7 bases align to TRBD2. Germline V gene data show CDR1 as SGHNT and CDR2 as YYREEE (reference sequence). The CDR3 spans 15 residues. V gave up 1 base and J gave up 6 bases; unmatched junction bases: 8. The CDR3 region is CASSLYAGLGDTQYF. DNA of the CDR3: TGTGCCAGCAGCTTGTACGCCGGACTAGGGGATACGCAGTATTTT.

The rearrangement links TRBV4-3 to TRBJ1-2; D not certain. This CDR3 is 15 amino acids long. Germline CDR1 is LGHNA and CDR2 is YSLEER. Trimming took off 3 bases at V and 4 bases at J, with 15 bases between the two ends. Written as DNA, the CDR3 is TGCGCCAGCAGCCAGGAGGGTGGGGTTGGCTATGGCTACACCTTC. Its protein is CASSQEGGVGYGYTF.

The rearrangement uses TRBV27 and TRBJ1-2; 10 bases align to TRBD1. CDR1 is MNHEY and CDR2 is SMNVEV in the germline V gene (reference sequence). This CDR3 has 14 amino acids. The V segment lost 6 bases and the J segment 8 bases; nucleotides outside the gene matches: 9. The CDR3 loop is CASRKGQGFGGYTF. For the CDR3, the DNA is TGTGCCAGCAGGAAGGGACAGGGGTTCGGCGGCTACACCTTC.

This clone showed up just a few times. This chain uses TRBV7-9 with TRBJ1-5; D remains ambiguous. V dropped 6 bases and J dropped 2 bases, with 11 bases sitting between them. From germline, CDR1 is SEHNR and CDR2 FQNEAQ (reference sequence). The CDR3 sequence is 14 residues long. The CDR3 protein is CASSTDNGNQPQHF. The CDR3 nucleotides read TGTGCCAGCAGTACCGACAACGGCAATCAGCCCCAGCATTTT.

The V call is TRBV7-2, the J call TRBJ2-3, with D tentatively TRBD1 (6 bases). V was clipped by 4 bases and J by 0 bases, with 17 bases between them. CDR1 is SGHTA, CDR2 FQGNSA, per germline. The CDR3 extends over 17 amino acids. The CDR3 is CASSSPRGTTSTDTQYF. The CDR3 DNA reads as TGTGCCAGCAGCTCGCCCAGGGGTACAACTAGCACAGATACGCAGTATTTT.

This clone has more than one count but fewer than ten. The chain is built from TRBV27 and TRBJ1-6; D is uncertain. The CDR3 is made up of 14 amino acids. Trimming left V 3 bases short and J 7 bases short, with 10 bases between. From germline, CDR1 is MNHEY and CDR2 SMNVEV (reference sequence). CDR3 loop: CASSFTGPNSPLHF. DNA of the CDR3: TGTGCCAGCAGTTTTACCGGGCCCAATTCACCCCTCCACTTT.